This T cell receptor beta chain was sequenced during a study of T cells in Graves' hyperthyroidism and ophthalmopathy. RNA transcripts gave rise to amplified TCR beta CDR3 regions. When the TCR CDR3 underwent first-round RT-PCR, the HTBI primer set was used. Each CDR3 protein is one row after TCRdb ran MiXCR on the multiplex PCR reads. The sample lists under 350,000 distinct CDR3 sequences, around a fifth seen once, with around 48% in the top ten. CDR1 is MDHEN and CDR2 is SYDVKM in the germline V gene. Losses at the gene ends were 2 bases for V and 8 bases for J; bases not matched to a gene: 17. This CDR3 has 18 amino acids. This clonotype was counted a few times.

The source is a woman in her fifties or sixties with Graves' hyperthyroidism. Sequencing used blood. The rearrangement links TRBV28 to TRBJ1-1, with TRBD1 matching 10 bases. CDR3 bases: TGTGCCAGCAGTTTAGGCCGGGGACAGGGGCCGGGTCGGAGAGAAGCTTTCTTT. The encoded protein is CASSLGRGQGPGRREAFF.